Reported below is one TCR beta chain. Its antigen is currently unknown. Unique molecular identifiers were carried by the TCR beta cDNA libraries. The source material, 1 to 10 million T cells, gave rise to roughly 500,000 cDNA molecules. TCRdb analysed the PCR reads with MiXCR anew, one entry per CDR3 protein. The sample records roughly 800,000 distinct CDR3 sequences, about 27% being singletons. The data were taken from a study of post-analysis software for immune sequencing data. Study results and limitations: Roughly five TRBV segments occurring more often in patients than controls included TRBV5-6, TRBV5-1 and TRBV20-1. There was significantly lower normalized Chao1 diversity in multiple sclerosis patients than in controls.

V shed 1 base and J 3 bases; nucleotides not matched to a gene: 3. There are 15 residues in the CDR3. In germline, CDR1 is MNHNY, CDR2 SVGAGI (reference sequence). Sequencing was done on a sample of blood. This chain connects TRBV6-6 to TRBJ2-3; 8 bases align to TRBD2. The TCR comes from a girl aged 5-17 years with multiple sclerosis. DNA for the CDR3: TGTGCCAGCAGTTACTGGCGGGGGGAAACAGATACGCAGTATTTT. As protein: CASSYWRGETDTQYF.